This entry features one T cell receptor beta chain sequence. Its specificity is unknown. Here immunoSEQ multiplex PCR was the method, and the copy in TCRdb shows in-frame clones only, minus some. The sample carries about 86,000 clones, approximately 89% recorded once. Germline loops: CDR1 SGHNT, CDR2 YENEEA. V was cut by 0 bases and J by 7 bases, with 7 bases left in between. This CDR3 region has 14 residues. These data come from a study of T cell responses to AZD1222 COVID-19 vaccine. Findings of the study overall: Spike-specific TCR breadth and depth grew following two AZD1222 doses. Donor demographics were predominantly white British with a female majority; clonal diversity may be underestimated.

The material sequenced was peripheral blood, taken 28 days after the second AZD1222 dose. The sequence derives from an adult who received the AZD1222 COVID-19 vaccine. The rearrangement joins TRBV11-3 to TRBJ1-6; maybe TRBD1 (6 bases). Written as DNA, the CDR3 is TGTGCCAGCAGCTTAGAGGGGGCGAATTCACCCCTCCACTTT. This encodes CASSLEGANSPLHF.